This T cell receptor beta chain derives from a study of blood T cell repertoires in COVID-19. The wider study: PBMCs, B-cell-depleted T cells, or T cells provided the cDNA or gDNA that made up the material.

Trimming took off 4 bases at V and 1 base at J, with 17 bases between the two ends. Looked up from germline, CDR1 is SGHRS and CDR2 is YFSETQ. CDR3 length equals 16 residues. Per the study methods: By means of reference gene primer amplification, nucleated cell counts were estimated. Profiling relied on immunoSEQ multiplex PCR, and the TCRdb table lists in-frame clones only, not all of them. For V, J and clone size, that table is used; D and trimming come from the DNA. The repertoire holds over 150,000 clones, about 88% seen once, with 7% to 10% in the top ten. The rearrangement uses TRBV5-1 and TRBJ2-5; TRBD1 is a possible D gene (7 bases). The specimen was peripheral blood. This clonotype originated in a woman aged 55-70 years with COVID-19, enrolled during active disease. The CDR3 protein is CASSGGAGQIQETQYF. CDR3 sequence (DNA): TGCGCCAGCAGCGGCGGGGCGGGACAGATCCAAGAGACCCAGTACTTC. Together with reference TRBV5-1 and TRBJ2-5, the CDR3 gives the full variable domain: KAGVTQTPRYLIKTRGQQVTLSCSPISGHRSVSWYQQTPGQGLQFLFEYFSETQRNKGNFPGRFSGRQFSNSRSEMNVSTLELGDSALYLCASSGGAGQIQETQYFGPGTRLLVL.